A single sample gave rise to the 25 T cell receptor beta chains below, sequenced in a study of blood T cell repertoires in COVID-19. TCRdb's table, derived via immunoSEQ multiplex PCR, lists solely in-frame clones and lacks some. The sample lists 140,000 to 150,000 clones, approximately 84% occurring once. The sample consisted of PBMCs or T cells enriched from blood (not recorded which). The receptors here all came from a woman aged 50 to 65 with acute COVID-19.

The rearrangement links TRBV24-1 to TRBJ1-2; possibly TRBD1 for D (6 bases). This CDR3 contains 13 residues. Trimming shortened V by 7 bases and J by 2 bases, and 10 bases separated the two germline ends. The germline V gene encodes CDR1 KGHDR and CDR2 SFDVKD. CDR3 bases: TGTGCCACCAGCGGCGGACAGAACTATGGCTACACCTTC. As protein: CATSGGQNYGYTF.

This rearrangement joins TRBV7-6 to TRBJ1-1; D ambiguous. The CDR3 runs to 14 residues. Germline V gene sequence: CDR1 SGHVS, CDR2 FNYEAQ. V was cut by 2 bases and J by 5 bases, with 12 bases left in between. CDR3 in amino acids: CASSLRFRDTEAFF. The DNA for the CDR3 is TGTGCCAGCAGCTTAAGATTTCGGGATACTGAAGCTTTCTTT. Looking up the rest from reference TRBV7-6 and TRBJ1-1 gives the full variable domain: GAGVSQSPRYKVTKRGQDVALRCDPISGHVSLYWYRQALGQGPEFLTYFNYEAQQDKSGLPNDRFSAERPEGSISTLTIQRTEQRDSAMYRCASSLRFRDTEAFFGQGTRLTVV.

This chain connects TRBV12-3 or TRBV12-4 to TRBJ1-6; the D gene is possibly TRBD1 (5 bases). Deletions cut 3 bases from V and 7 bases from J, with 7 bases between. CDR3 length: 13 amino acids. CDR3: CASSLGGNSPLHF. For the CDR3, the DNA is TGTGCCAGCAGTTTGGGGGGAAATTCACCCCTCCACTTT.

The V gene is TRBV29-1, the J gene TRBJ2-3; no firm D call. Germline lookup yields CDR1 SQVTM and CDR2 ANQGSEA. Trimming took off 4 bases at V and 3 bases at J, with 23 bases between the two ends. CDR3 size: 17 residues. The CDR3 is CSVVYSGAHLHTDTQYF. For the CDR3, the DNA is TGCAGCGTTGTGTATTCCGGAGCCCACTTACATACAGATACGCAGTATTTT.

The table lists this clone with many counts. The CDR3 DNA reads TGTGCCAGCAGCATCAGGGGGGACTATGGCTACACCTTC. Amino acids: CASSIRGDYGYTF. The V gene is TRBV7-2, the J gene TRBJ1-2; TRBD1 matches at 7 bases. This CDR3 is 13 amino acids long. CDR1 SGHTA and CDR2 FQGNSA come from the germline V gene. The V gene end was trimmed by 5 bases and the J gene end by 3 bases; junction bases not matched to a gene: 3.

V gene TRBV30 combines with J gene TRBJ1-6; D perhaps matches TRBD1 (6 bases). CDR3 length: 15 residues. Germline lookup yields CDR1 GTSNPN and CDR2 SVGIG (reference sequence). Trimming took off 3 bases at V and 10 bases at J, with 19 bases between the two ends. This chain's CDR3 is CAWSYRQAVRSPLHF. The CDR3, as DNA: TGTGCCTGGAGCTACAGACAGGCGGTACGGTCACCCCTCCACTTT.

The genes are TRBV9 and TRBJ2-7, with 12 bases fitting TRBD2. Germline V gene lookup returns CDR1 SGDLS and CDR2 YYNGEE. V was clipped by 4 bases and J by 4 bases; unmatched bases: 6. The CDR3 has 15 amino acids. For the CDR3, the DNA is TGTGCCAGCAGCCCGCGGACTAGCGGGGATTACGAGCAGTACTTC. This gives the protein CASSPRTSGDYEQYF.

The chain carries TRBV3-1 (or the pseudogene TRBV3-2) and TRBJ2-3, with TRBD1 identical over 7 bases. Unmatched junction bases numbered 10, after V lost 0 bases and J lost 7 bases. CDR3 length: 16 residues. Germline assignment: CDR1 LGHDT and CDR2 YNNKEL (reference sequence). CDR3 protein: CASSQDSGTAPNTQYF. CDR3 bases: TGTGCCAGCAGCCAAGATTCCGGGACAGCCCCTAATACGCAGTATTTT.

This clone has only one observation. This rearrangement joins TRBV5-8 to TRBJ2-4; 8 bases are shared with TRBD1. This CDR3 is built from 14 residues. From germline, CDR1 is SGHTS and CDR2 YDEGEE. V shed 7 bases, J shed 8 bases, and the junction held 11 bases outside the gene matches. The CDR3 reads CASAMDRASYIQYF. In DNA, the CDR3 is TGTGCCAGCGCGATGGACAGGGCTTCGTACATTCAGTACTTC.

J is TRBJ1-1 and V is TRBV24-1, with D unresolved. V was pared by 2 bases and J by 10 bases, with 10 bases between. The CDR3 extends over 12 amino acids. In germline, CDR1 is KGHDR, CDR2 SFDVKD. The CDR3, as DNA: TGTGCCACCAGTGATTCGGGATACTCAGCTTTCTTT. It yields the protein CATSDSGYSAFF.

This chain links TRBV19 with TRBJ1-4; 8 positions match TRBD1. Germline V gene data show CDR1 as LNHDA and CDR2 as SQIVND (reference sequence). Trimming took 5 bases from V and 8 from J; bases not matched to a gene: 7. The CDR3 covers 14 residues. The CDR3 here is CASSDRQGREKLFF. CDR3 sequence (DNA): TGTGCCAGTAGTGACCGACAGGGGAGGGAAAAACTGTTTTTT.

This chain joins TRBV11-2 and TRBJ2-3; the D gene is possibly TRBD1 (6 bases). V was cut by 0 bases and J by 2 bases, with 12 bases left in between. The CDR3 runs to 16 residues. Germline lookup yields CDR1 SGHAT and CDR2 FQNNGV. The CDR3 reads CASSLDSGQNTDTQYF. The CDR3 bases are TGTGCCAGCAGCTTAGATTCCGGACAGAACACAGATACGCAGTATTTT.

The CDR3 DNA sequence: TGTGCCTGGAGACAGGGTTCGAGCAATCAGCCCCAGCATTTT. Amino acid sequence: CAWRQGSSNQPQHF. The rearrangement joins TRBV30 to TRBJ1-5, with a possible D match to TRBD1 (6 bases). V was shortened by 3 bases and J by 1 base, with 10 bases between the two germline ends. The CDR3 has 14 residues. Looked up from germline, CDR1 is GTSNPN and CDR2 is SVGIG (reference sequence).

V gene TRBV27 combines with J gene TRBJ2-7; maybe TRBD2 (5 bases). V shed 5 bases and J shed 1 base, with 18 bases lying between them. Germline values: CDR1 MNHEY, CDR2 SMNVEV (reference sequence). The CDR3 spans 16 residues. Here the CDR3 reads CASSPRPAGQSYEQYF. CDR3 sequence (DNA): TGTGCCAGCAGTCCGAGACCCGCGGGCCAGTCCTACGAGCAGTACTTC.

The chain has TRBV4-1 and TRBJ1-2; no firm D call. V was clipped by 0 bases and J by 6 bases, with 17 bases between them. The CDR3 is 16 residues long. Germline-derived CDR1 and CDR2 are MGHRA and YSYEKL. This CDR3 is CASSQDNTAIVDGYTF. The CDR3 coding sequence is TGCGCCAGCAGCCAAGATAATACAGCTATAGTGGATGGCTACACCTTC.

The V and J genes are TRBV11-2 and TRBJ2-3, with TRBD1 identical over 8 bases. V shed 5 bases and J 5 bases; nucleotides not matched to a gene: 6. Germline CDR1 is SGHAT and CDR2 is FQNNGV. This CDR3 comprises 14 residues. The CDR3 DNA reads TGTGCCAGCAGCCCGACAGGGGCGGAAGATACGCAGTATTTT. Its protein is CASSPTGAEDTQYF.

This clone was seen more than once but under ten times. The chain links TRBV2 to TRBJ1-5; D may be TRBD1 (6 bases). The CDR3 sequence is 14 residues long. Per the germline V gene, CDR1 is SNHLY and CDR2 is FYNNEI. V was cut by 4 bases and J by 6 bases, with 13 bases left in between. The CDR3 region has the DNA TGTGCCAGCAGTGCGGGGGGGGCATTTCAGCCCCAGCATTTT. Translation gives CASSAGGAFQPQHF.

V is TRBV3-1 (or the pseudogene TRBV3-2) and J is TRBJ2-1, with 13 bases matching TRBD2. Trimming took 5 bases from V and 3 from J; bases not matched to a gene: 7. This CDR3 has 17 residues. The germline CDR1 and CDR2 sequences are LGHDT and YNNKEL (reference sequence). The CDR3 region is CASSVTSGRYHYNEQFF. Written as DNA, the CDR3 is TGTGCCAGCAGCGTGACTAGCGGGAGGTACCACTACAATGAGCAGTTCTTC.

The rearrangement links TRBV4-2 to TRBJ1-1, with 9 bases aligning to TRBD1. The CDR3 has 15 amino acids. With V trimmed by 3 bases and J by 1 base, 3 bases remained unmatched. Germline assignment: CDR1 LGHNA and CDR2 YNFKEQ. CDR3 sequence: CASSQTGQGNTEAFF. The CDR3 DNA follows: TGTGCCAGCAGCCAGACGGGACAGGGGAACACTGAAGCTTTCTTT.

CDR3 DNA: TGCGCCAGCAGCTTACTCGCCGGGACTAGCTTTAATGAGCAGTTCTTC. Its protein is CASSLLAGTSFNEQFF. This chain links TRBV5-1 with TRBJ2-1, with 9 bases identical to TRBD2. After removal of 2 bases from V and 7 bases from J, the junction contained 10 bases not matched to a gene. Germline CDR1 SGHRS, CDR2 YFSETQ. The CDR3 loop spans 16 amino acids.

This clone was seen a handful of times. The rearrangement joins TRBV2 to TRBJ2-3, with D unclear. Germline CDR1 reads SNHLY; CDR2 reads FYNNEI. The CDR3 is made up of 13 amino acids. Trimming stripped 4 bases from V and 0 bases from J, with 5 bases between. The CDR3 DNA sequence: TGTGCCAGCAGTGCTCCTAGCACAGATACGCAGTATTTT. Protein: CASSAPSTDTQYF.

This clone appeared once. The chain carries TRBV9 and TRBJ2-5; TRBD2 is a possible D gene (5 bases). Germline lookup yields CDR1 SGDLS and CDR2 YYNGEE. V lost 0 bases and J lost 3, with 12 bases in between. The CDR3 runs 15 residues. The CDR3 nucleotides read TGTGCCAGCAGCGTAGGCAGCGAGGGAGAAGAGACCCAGTACTTC. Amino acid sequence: CASSVGSEGEETQYF.

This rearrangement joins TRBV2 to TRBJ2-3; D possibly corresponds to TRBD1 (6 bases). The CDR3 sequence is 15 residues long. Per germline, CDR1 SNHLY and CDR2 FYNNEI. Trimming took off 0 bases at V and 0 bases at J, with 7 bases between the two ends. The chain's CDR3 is CASSEAGQSTDTQYF. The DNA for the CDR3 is TGTGCCAGCAGTGAAGCTGGACAGAGCACAGATACGCAGTATTTT. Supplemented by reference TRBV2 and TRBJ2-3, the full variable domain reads EPEVTQTPSHQVTQMGQEVILRCVPISNHLYFYWYRQILGQKVEFLVSFYNNEISEKSEIFDDQFSVERPDGSNFTLKIRSTKLEDSAMYFCASSEAGQSTDTQYFGPGTRLTVL.

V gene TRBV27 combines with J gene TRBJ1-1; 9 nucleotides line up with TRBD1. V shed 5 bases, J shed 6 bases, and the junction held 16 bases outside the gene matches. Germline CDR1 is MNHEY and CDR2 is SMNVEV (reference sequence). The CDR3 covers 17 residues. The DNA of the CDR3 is TGTGCCAGCAGTGCCGGGACAGGGATGTTCACCGCCCCTGAAGCTTTCTTT. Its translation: CASSAGTGMFTAPEAFF.

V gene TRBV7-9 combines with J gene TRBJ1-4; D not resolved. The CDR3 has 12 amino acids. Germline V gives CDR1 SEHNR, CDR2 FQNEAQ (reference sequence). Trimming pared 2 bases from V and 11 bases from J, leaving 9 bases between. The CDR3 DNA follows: TGTGCCAGCAGCTTACGGGGAGTGAAACTGTTTTTT. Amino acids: CASSLRGVKLFF. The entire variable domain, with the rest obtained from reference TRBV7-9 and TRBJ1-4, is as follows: DTGVSQNPRHKITKRGQNVTFRCDPISEHNRLYWYRQTLGQGPEFLTYFQNEAQLEKSRLLSDRFSAERPKGSFSTLEIQRTEQGDSAMYLCASSLRGVKLFFGSGTQLSVL.